These T cell receptor beta chains were read from a single sample in a study of human T cells and chemical hapten exposure. TCRdb re-called the RACE reads with MiXCR, one entry per CDR3 protein. Here the sample spans some 340,000 distinct CDR3 sequences, under 9% being singletons. The source was whole blood, collected in connection with sensitization to the hapten diphenylcyclopropenone (DPC). The source of these receptors is a woman under 30 with alopecia areata. Some clones in this sample may be carry-over from other donors' samples. Both conserved end residues are part of each CDR3. Each record gives: V gene, J gene, D gene, clone size, CDR3 protein, CDR3 DNA. D genes are given only for firm matches. Clone size is not always given. Where it is, it says once, few, many or a class for expanded clones.

v_call: TRBV7-6; j_call: TRBJ2-7; d_call: .; clone_size: many; cdr3_aa: CASSTEGQPISYEQYF; cdr3_nt: TGTGCCAGCAGCACGGAGGGACAGCCAATTTCCTACGAGCAGTACTTC
v_call: TRBV28; j_call: TRBJ1-1; d_call: .; clone_size: few; cdr3_aa: CASSPSGLGAEAFF; cdr3_nt: TGTGCCAGCAGTCCCTCCGGCTTAGGGGCTGAAGCTTTCTTT
v_call: TRBV7-2; j_call: TRBJ2-3; d_call: .; clone_size: few; cdr3_aa: CASSLDKAADTQYF; cdr3_nt: TGTGCCAGCAGCTTAGATAAGGCCGCAGATACGCAGTATTTT
v_call: TRBV7-8; j_call: TRBJ1-2; d_call: .; clone_size: .; cdr3_aa: CASSLQTAYGYTF; cdr3_nt: TGTGCCAGCAGCTTACAGACCGCCTATGGCTACACCTTC
v_call: TRBV7-9; j_call: TRBJ1-1; d_call: TRBD1; clone_size: few; cdr3_aa: CASSSRQGAATEAFF; cdr3_nt: TGTGCCAGCAGCTCACGCCAGGGGGCCGCCACTGAAGCTTTCTTT
v_call: TRBV9; j_call: TRBJ2-3; d_call: .; clone_size: few; cdr3_aa: CASSVHNMPKSTDTQYF; cdr3_nt: TGTGCCAGCAGCGTACATAACATGCCCAAGTCCACAGATACGCAGTATTTT
v_call: TRBV20-1; j_call: TRBJ2-1; d_call: .; clone_size: few; cdr3_aa: CSARGIGGEQFF; cdr3_nt: TGCAGTGCTAGAGGAATCGGGGGCGAGCAGTTCTTC
v_call: TRBV7-9; j_call: TRBJ1-1; d_call: .; clone_size: few; cdr3_aa: CASSLLGQGTEAFF; cdr3_nt: TGTGCCAGCAGCTTATTGGGGCAGGGCACTGAAGCTTTCTTT
v_call: TRBV10-3; j_call: TRBJ1-1; d_call: .; clone_size: .; cdr3_aa: CAISESEGKGPMNTEAFF; cdr3_nt: TGTGCCATCAGTGAGTCTGAAGGGAAGGGACCGATGAACACTGAAGCTTTCTTT
v_call: TRBV12-3/TRBV12-4; j_call: TRBJ1-5; d_call: .; clone_size: .; cdr3_aa: CASSPPSGQPQHF; cdr3_nt: TGTGCCAGCAGTCCCCCTTCCGGTCAGCCCCAGCATTTT
v_call: TRBV5-6; j_call: TRBJ1-1; d_call: TRBD1; clone_size: .; cdr3_aa: CASSPDFQTGWVTEAFF; cdr3_nt: TGTGCCAGCAGCCCCGACTTCCAGACAGGGTGGGTAACTGAAGCTTTCTTT
v_call: TRBV27; j_call: TRBJ1-4; d_call: TRBD1; clone_size: .; cdr3_aa: CASSRDRDFGTNEKLFF; cdr3_nt: TGTGCCAGCAGTCGGGACAGGGATTTCGGAACTAATGAAAAACTGTTTTTT
v_call: TRBV2; j_call: TRBJ2-3; d_call: .; clone_size: .; cdr3_aa: CASSGSRASTDTQYF; cdr3_nt: TGTGCCAGCAGTGGCTCCCGGGCCTCCACAGATACGCAGTATTTT
v_call: TRBV28; j_call: TRBJ2-6; d_call: .; clone_size: few; cdr3_aa: CASSFPPIEGSGANVLTF; cdr3_nt: TGTGCCAGCAGTTTCCCCCCGATCGAAGGCTCTGGGGCCAACGTCCTGACTTTC
v_call: TRBV6-5; j_call: TRBJ1-6; d_call: .; clone_size: few; cdr3_aa: CASSYEWGDNSPLHF; cdr3_nt: TGTGCCAGCAGTTACGAGTGGGGCGATAATTCACCCCTCCACTTT
v_call: TRBV20-1; j_call: TRBJ1-5; d_call: .; clone_size: .; cdr3_aa: CSAREPIDGQPQHF; cdr3_nt: TGCAGTGCTAGGGAACCAATAGATGGTCAGCCCCAGCATTTT
v_call: TRBV18; j_call: TRBJ1-1; d_call: .; clone_size: .; cdr3_aa: CASSRDTANTEAFF; cdr3_nt: TGTGCCAGCTCACGGGACACCGCGAACACTGAAGCTTTCTTT
v_call: TRBV5-5; j_call: TRBJ1-5; d_call: .; clone_size: many; cdr3_aa: CASSDSVNQPQHF; cdr3_nt: TGTGCCAGCAGCGACTCAGTGAATCAGCCCCAGCATTTT
v_call: TRBV20-1; j_call: TRBJ1-5; d_call: .; clone_size: .; cdr3_aa: CSARDLRTVNQPQHF; cdr3_nt: TGCAGTGCTAGAGATCTAAGGACGGTGAATCAGCCCCAGCATTTT
v_call: TRBV7-9; j_call: TRBJ2-7; d_call: .; clone_size: .; cdr3_aa: CASSTGQAGSYEQYF; cdr3_nt: TGTGCCAGCAGCACGGGACAAGCGGGGTCCTACGAGCAGTACTTC
v_call: TRBV6-1; j_call: TRBJ1-1; d_call: .; clone_size: few; cdr3_aa: CASSESQDSATEAFF; cdr3_nt: TGTGCCAGCAGTGAATCCCAGGACAGTGCCACTGAAGCTTTCTTT
v_call: TRBV2; j_call: TRBJ1-2; d_call: TRBD1; clone_size: .; cdr3_aa: CASSTGQGYGYTF; cdr3_nt: TGTGCCAGTTCAACCGGACAGGGCTATGGCTACACCTTC
v_call: TRBV29-1; j_call: TRBJ2-1; d_call: TRBD2; clone_size: many; cdr3_aa: CSVEGTSGDEQFF; cdr3_nt: TGCAGCGTCGAGGGGACTAGCGGGGATGAGCAGTTCTTC
v_call: TRBV5-1; j_call: TRBJ2-3; d_call: .; clone_size: many; cdr3_aa: CASSPLAGLDTQYF; cdr3_nt: TGCGCCAGCAGCCCCCTCGCAGGGTTAGATACGCAGTATTTT
v_call: TRBV20-1; j_call: TRBJ2-1; d_call: .; clone_size: .; cdr3_aa: CSASLAVHEQFF; cdr3_nt: TGCAGTGCTAGCCTAGCAGTACATGAGCAGTTCTTC
v_call: TRBV7-9; j_call: TRBJ2-1; d_call: .; clone_size: few; cdr3_aa: CASSAGSSLNEQFF; cdr3_nt: TGTGCCAGCAGCGCTGGCAGCTCTCTCAATGAGCAGTTCTTC
v_call: TRBV20-1; j_call: TRBJ2-1; d_call: TRBD2; clone_size: few; cdr3_aa: CSARDSGGAFEQFF; cdr3_nt: TGCAGTGCTAGAGATAGCGGGGGGGCTTTTGAGCAGTTCTTC
v_call: TRBV7-9; j_call: TRBJ1-6; d_call: .; clone_size: few; cdr3_aa: CASSLATGENSPLHF; cdr3_nt: TGTGCCAGCAGCTTAGCGACAGGCGAGAATTCACCCCTCCACTTT